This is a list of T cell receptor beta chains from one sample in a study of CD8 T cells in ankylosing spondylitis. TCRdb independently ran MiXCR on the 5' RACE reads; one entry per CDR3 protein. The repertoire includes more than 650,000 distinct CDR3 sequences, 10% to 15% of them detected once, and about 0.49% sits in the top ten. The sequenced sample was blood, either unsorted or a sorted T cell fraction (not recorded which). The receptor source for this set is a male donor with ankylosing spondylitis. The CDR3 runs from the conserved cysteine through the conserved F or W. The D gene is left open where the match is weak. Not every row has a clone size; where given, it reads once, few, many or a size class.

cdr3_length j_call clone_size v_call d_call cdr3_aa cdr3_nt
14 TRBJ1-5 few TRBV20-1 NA CSAGGVGGNQPQHF TGCAGTGCTGGGGGGGTTGGAGGCAATCAGCCCCAGCATTTT
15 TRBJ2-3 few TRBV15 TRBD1 CATSRQGFSTDTQYF TGTGCCACCAGCCGACAGGGGTTTAGCACAGATACGCAGTATTTT
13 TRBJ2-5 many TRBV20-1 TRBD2 CSARAFGRETQYF TGCAGTGCTAGAGCGTTCGGGAGGGAGACCCAGTACTTC
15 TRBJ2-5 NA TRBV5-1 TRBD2 CASSLMSGRQETQYF TGCGCCAGCAGCTTGATGAGCGGGAGGCAAGAGACCCAGTACTTC
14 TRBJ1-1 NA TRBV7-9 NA CASSLQGKDAEAFF TGTGCCAGCAGCTTACAGGGAAAGGACGCTGAAGCTTTCTTT
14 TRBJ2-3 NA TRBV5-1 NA CASSLVKITDTQYF TGCGCCAGCAGCTTGGTCAAGATCACAGATACGCAGTATTTT
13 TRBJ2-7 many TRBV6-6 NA CASSRQVTYEQYF TGTGCCAGCAGTCGACAGGTAACCTACGAGCAGTACTTC
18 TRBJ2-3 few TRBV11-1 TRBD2 CASSLAASGSPVGDTQYF TGTGCCAGCAGCTTAGCGGCTAGCGGGAGCCCGGTAGGAGATACGCAGTATTTT
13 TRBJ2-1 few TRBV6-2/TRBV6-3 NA CASSWSGTGEQFF TGTGCCAGCAGTTGGTCAGGGACCGGTGAGCAGTTCTTC
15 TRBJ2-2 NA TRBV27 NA CASSLMGIYTGELFF TGTGCCAGCAGTTTGATGGGTATCTACACCGGGGAGCTGTTTTTT